This passage covers 7 T cell receptor beta chains from one sample sequenced in a study of CD8+CD57+ T cells in acquired aplastic anemia. Individuals selected for sequencing had exhibited CD8+CD57+ cell expansion on flow cytometry. It was genomic DNA that served as the template for profiling TCR beta VDJ and CDR3. Each CDR3 protein gets one entry after TCRdb re-called the reads with MiXCR. The data show just over 450,000 distinct CDR3 sequences, less than 35% seen once. The sequencing input was sorted CD4+, CD8+, or CD8+CD57+ T cells (not recorded which) from PBMCs. The source of these receptors is a human donor with aplastic anemia.

The sample holds many counts of this clonotype. The chain links TRBV7-9 to TRBJ1-1; D is uncertain. The CDR3 length is 15 residues. V gave up 8 bases and J gave up 0 bases, with 16 bases separating them. From germline, CDR1 is SEHNR and CDR2 FQNEAQ (reference sequence). The CDR3 protein is CASCGSEVLNTEAFF. The CDR3 DNA sequence: TGTGCCAGCTGTGGTAGTGAAGTACTGAACACTGAAGCTTTCTTT.

This clonotype was seen at least ten times. DNA for the CDR3: TGTGCCAGCCAGACGGGGGCCTCTGGGGCCAACGTCCTGACTTTC. Amino acid sequence: CASQTGASGANVLTF. The rearrangement joins TRBV2 to TRBJ2-6; D could derive from TRBD1 or TRBD2 (6 bases each). V lost 8 bases, J lost 0 bases, and 11 bases lay in between. Germline loops: CDR1 SNHLY, CDR2 FYNNEI. The CDR3 has 15 amino acids.

The chain joins TRBV5-1 to TRBJ1-1; D is unclear. CDR3 length equals 16 residues. Trimming removed 4 bases at V and 1 base at J, with 17 bases between. Germline CDR1 reads SGHRS; CDR2 reads YFSETQ. CDR3 loop: CASSPRRSPSNTEAFF. CDR3 sequence (DNA): TGCGCCAGCAGCCCAAGACGCTCACCCTCGAACACTGAAGCTTTCTTT.

The chain recombines TRBV27 with TRBJ2-3; 13 bases are a match to TRBD2. The germline CDR1 and CDR2 sequences are MNHEY and SMNVEV (reference sequence). CDR3 length: 16 amino acids. V lost 3 bases, J lost 5 bases, and 5 bases stayed unmatched. CDR3 nucleotide sequence: TGTGCCAGCAGTTTCCGACTAGCGGGGGGTGAAGATACGCAGTATTTT. Its protein is CASSFRLAGGEDTQYF.

The chain combines TRBV29-1 with TRBJ1-2; 8 positions agree with TRBD1. The germline gives CDR1 SQVTM, CDR2 ANQGSEA. The CDR3 is 13 amino acids. V shed 7 bases and J 8 bases; nucleotides not matched to a gene: 12. CDR3 DNA: TGCAGCGCGACACTGGACAGGGTCAAGGGCTACACCTTC. Amino acids: CSATLDRVKGYTF.

The table lists this clonotype with many counts. CDR3 amino acids: CATSSGQGFGNQPQHF. CDR3 coding DNA: TGTGCCACCAGCAGTGGACAGGGGTTTGGAAATCAGCCCCAGCATTTT. The chain employs TRBV15 and TRBJ1-5; the match to TRBD1 covers 9 bases. Germline lookup yields CDR1 LNHNV and CDR2 YYDKDF (reference sequence). The CDR3 totals 16 residues. The V segment lost 3 bases and the J segment 4 bases; nucleotides outside the gene matches: 7.

This clonotype was detected only a few times. A clone one base away is much larger, so this may be a read error. The chain is built from TRBV7-2 and TRBJ2-7; 7 positions match TRBD1. The CDR3 contains 15 residues. Losses at the gene ends were 0 bases for V and 3 bases for J; bases not matched to a gene: 5. Germline V gives CDR1 SGHTA, CDR2 FQGNSA. CDR3 nucleotide sequence: TGTGCCAGCAGCTTAGCCGGGACAGAGAACTACGAGCAGTACTTC. Amino acid sequence: CASSLAGTENYEQYF.